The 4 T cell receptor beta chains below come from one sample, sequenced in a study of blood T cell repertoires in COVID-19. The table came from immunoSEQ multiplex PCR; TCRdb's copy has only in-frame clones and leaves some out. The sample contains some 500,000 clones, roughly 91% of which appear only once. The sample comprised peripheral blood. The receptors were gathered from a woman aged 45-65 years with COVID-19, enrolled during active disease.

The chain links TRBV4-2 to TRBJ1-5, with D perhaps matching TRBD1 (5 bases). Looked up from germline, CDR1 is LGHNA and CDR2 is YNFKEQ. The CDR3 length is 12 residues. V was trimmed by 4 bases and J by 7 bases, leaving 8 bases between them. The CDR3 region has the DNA TGTGCCAGCAGCCGTGGGGGGCAGCCCCAGCATTTT. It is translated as CASSRGGQPQHF.

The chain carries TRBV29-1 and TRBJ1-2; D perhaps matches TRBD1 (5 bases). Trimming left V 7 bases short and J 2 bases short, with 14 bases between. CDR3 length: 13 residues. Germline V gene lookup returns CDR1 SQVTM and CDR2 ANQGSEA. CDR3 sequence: CSAYSQGNYGYTF. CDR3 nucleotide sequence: TGCAGCGCGTACTCTCAGGGAAACTATGGCTACACCTTC.

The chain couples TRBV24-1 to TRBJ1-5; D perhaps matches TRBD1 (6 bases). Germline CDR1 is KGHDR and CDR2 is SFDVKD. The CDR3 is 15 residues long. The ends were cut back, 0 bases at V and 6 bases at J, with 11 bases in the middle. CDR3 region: CATSDLAGEGQPQHF. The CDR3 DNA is TGTGCCACCAGTGATTTGGCAGGGGAAGGTCAGCCCCAGCATTTT.

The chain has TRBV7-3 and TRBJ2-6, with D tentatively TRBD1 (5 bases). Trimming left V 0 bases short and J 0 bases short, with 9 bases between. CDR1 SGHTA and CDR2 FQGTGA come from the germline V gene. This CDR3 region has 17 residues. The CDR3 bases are TGTGCCAGCAGCTTAACCCCCAGGGACTCTGGGGCCAACGTCCTGACTTTC. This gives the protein CASSLTPRDSGANVLTF.